These 5 T cell receptor beta chains were all obtained from the same sample, sequenced in a study of cytotoxic CD8 clonotypes in ibrutinib-treated CLL. The protocol was immunoSEQ multiplex PCR, while the TCRdb copy is restricted to in-frame clones and leaves out a portion. The sample has approximately 70,000 clones; over 75% are singletons. The material sequenced was PBMCs, taken after 12 months of ibrutinib treatment. The source is a human donor with chronic lymphocytic leukemia.

The chain is built from TRBV16 and TRBJ2-1; a possible D gene is TRBD1 (6 bases). Trimming cost V 1 base and J 5 bases, with 12 bases left between them. CDR1 KGHSY and CDR2 FQNENV come from the germline V gene. This CDR3 is 15 amino acids long. As DNA, the CDR3 is TGTGCCAGCAGCCAATATGGGGGCGGTCACAATGAGCAGTTCTTC. Its translation is CASSQYGGGHNEQFF.

The V and J genes are TRBV11-3 and TRBJ2-7; D is ambiguous. V lost 1 base and J 3 bases, leaving 10 bases between the germline ends. Germline lookup yields CDR1 SGHNT and CDR2 YENEEA. This CDR3 comprises 14 residues. This chain's CDR3 is CASSLVGSVYEQYF. The CDR3 DNA reads as TGTGCCAGCAGCTTAGTAGGATCGGTCTACGAGCAGTACTTC.

This chain joins TRBV6-6 and TRBJ1-5; D is ambiguous. With 6 bases removed from V and 5 bases from J, the gap between germline ends came to 11 bases. The CDR3 contains 13 residues. The V gene's germline CDR1 is MNHNY and CDR2 SVGAGI (reference sequence). CDR3 sequence reads: CASSATADQPQHF. In nucleotides, the CDR3 is TGTGCCAGCAGCGCAACCGCGGATCAGCCCCAGCATTTT.

The CDR3 DNA reads TGCAGCGGAACAGGCCGTGGGGCAGATACGCAGTATTTT. Translating gives CSGTGRGADTQYF. The chain recombines TRBV29-1 with TRBJ2-3; D might be TRBD1 (5 bases). The CDR3 has 13 residues. The germline V and J ends were trimmed by 7 bases and 4 bases, with 15 bases remaining between them. The germline CDR1 and CDR2 sequences are SQVTM and ANQGSEA.

The sample holds one count of this clone. This chain's CDR3 is CASRGRGEDTQYF. The CDR3 DNA reads as TGTGCCAGCAGGGGCAGGGGAGAAGATACGCAGTATTTT. The chain joins TRBV14 to TRBJ2-3; perhaps TRBD1 as D (6 bases). Germline lookup yields CDR1 SGHDN and CDR2 FVKESK. V lost 6 bases and J 5 bases, leaving 12 bases between the germline ends. CDR3 length: 13 residues.